Below, one T cell receptor (beta chain) is given with its context. Which antigen it targets is not known. Per-nucleotide qualities are absent, and no much larger clonotype sits a single base away. Libraries were constructed by PCR. The sample was run on an Illumina iSeq 100. The paper's processing steps were these. Non-productive sequences were filtered out, and CDR3s that did not start with C, did not end with F or W, or were shorter than 7 amino acids were discarded. Using R version 3.6.1, CDR3 homology was evaluated through Levenshtein distances (stringdist) along with unrooted phylogenetic trees (ape). The public reads were run again by TCRdb, first through fastp at Q25 and then through MiXCR, and only productive beta chains were kept. CDR3 protein duplicates are merged, each entry listing the most common genes and DNA. The V and J calls were not made by the authors but by TCRdb's processing. The sample contains some 28,000 distinct CDR3 sequences, 50% to 65% of them found a single time. The top ten clonotypes cover 5.5% of the sample.

These data belong to a study of vaccination and CD4 T cells after COVID-19 (dated by TCRdb to 2022 to 2024). A note on the overall study: Convalescent patients had a positive SARS-CoV-2 result on nasal swab PCR, and of these patients, some 10 had mild disease and one had severe disease. The time from the second vaccine dose to post-vaccine blood sampling had a median of approximately 72 days and ranged from roughly 13 to 241 days. The convalescent cohort comprised six males and four females, including two Hispanic individuals, seven Caucasians, two Asians and one multiracial person. Post-COVID blood samples were collected from convalescent patients a median of approximately 93 days after diagnosis, with a range of roughly 30 to 161 days. A few convalescent patients gave samples both early after vaccination (day 14) and late after vaccination (days 161 to 241). In around nine COVID-19 convalescent patients and a few infection-naive healthy vaccine recipients, the spike-specific CD4+ TCR repertoire before mRNA vaccination was compared with the repertoire after mRNA vaccination. Each participant got two doses of either the Pfizer-BioNTech BNT162b2 vaccine (n=8) or the Moderna mRNA-1273 vaccine (n=2).

Study-level results and caveats: The number of convalescent patients in the study was relatively small, and the study did not examine early timepoints following natural infection. In convalescent patients, a median around 86% of post-vaccine SARS-CoV-2-reactive clones were detected only after vaccination, suggesting vaccine-specific priming. An increase in the median number of SARS-CoV-2-reactive clonotypes from some 20 after infection to 35 to 40 after vaccination was observed, but the change was not found to be significant. Nearly all vaccine-specific clones in convalescent patients (304 of 307) were mono-reactive for SARS-CoV-2 spike rather than cross-reactive with common cold coronaviruses.

CDR1 and CDR2 are read off the germline V gene as MNHEY and SVGEGT. The CDR3 has 17 amino acids, counting the end cysteine and phenylalanine. Here the CDR3 DNA is all that survives: 51 bases in frame from base 1. The junction carries 20 bases between V and J, which are trimmed by 6 bases and 5 bases respectively. Reading the label with the study, this specimen's time point is: late sampling 161 to 241 days after vaccination in a few convalescent patients. The positive SARS-CoV-2 PCR tests of the convalescent patients were dated from March to December 2020, before the Alpha, Beta and Delta variants emerged in the United States. PBMCs were separated from whole blood using Ficoll-Paque Plus gradient centrifugation and then either used fresh or cryopreserved at -140C.

The sample consisted of CD4+ T cells from blood, taken about 7 months after SARS-CoV-2 vaccination. The sequence links TRBV6-2 or TRBV6-3 to TRBJ1-6, and perhaps TRBD1 as D gene, on 5 matching bases. This TCR came from a human donor who had recovered from COVID-19. The CDR3 is CASSSGPGRSNNSPLHF. The DNA sequence follows: TGTGCCAGCAGCTCAGGCCCAGGGCGATCCAATAATTCACCCCTCCACTTT.